This entry lists 3 T cell receptor beta chains sequenced from one sample in a study of vaccination and CD4 T cells after COVID-19. The Oncomine TCR Beta short-read assay generated sequence data from the DNA of cultured CD4+ T cells. TCRdb reanalysed the PCR reads using MiXCR and keeps one entry per CDR3 protein. The data show roughly 13,000 distinct CDR3 sequences, approximately 48% seen once. The antigens for these receptors are not known. Treatment here: roughly 10-day PBMC culture with coronavirus spike peptide pools or control peptides (ViraFEST assay). The sample comprised CD4+ T cells from blood, cultured in vitro. The receptors come from a human donor who had recovered from COVID-19.

The rearrangement uses TRBV2 and TRBJ1-6; a possible D gene is TRBD1 (6 bases). V was cut by 3 bases and J by 8 bases, with 14 bases left in between. CDR3 length: 15 residues. In germline, CDR1 is SNHLY, CDR2 FYNNEI. The CDR3 loop reads CASSDRGGEYSPLHF. CDR3 nucleotide sequence: TGTGCCAGCAGTGATAGGGGGGGGGAGTATTCACCCCTCCACTTT.

The gene calls are TRBV28 and TRBJ2-2; D not resolved. Trimming took 4 bases from V and 4 from J, leaving 13 bases between them. The germline V gene encodes CDR1 MDHEN and CDR2 SYDVKM. The CDR3 covers 15 residues. The CDR3 coding sequence is TGTGCCAGCAGTTCCTCAAGGGCCCCCACCGGGGAGCTGTTTTTT. Amino acid sequence: CASSSSRAPTGELFF.

This clonotype was recorded a few times. The genes are TRBV12-3 or TRBV12-4 and TRBJ1-2; D uncertain. The CDR3 has 15 residues. Trimming cost V 5 bases and J 4 bases, with 17 bases left between them. Here the CDR3 reads CASSKNRRDSYGYTF. The CDR3 DNA is TGTGCCAGCAGTAAAAACCGAAGGGATAGCTATGGCTACACCTTC.